The rows below give T cell receptor beta chains drawn from one sample of a study of blood T cell repertoires in COVID-19. Repertoires were generated with immunoSEQ multiplex PCR, while TCRdb's copy carries only in-frame clones and drops some. This table holds roughly 170,000 clones, around 80% found once. Sequenced: peripheral blood. Receptor source: a human donor in a cohort sampled during active COVID-19. Both conserved end residues are part of each CDR3. D genes are given only for firm matches. Clone size is stated in some rows and not others, as once, few, many or a class when expanded.

14,TRBJ2-7,.,.,TRBV13,CASSSLQGVNEQYF,TGTGCCAGCAGCTCACTCCAGGGTGTGAACGAGCAGTACTTC
14,TRBJ1-5,.,.,TRBV2,CASSGVRGNQPQHF,TGTGCCAGCAGTGGGGTGCGGGGCAATCAGCCCCAGCATTTT
13,TRBJ2-7,.,once,TRBV19,CATKPGVSYEQYF,TGTGCCACCAAACCGGGTGTCTCCTACGAGCAGTACTTC
15,TRBJ1-2,TRBD1,.,TRBV13,CASSPGQGGNYGYTF,TGTGCCAGCAGCCCGGGACAGGGTGGGAACTATGGCTACACCTTC
16,TRBJ2-2,.,once,TRBV7-7,CASSERLGTTTGELFF,TGTGCTAGCAGCGAAAGACTAGGGACCACCACCGGGGAGCTGTTTTTT
15,TRBJ1-2,.,.,TRBV11-2,CASSLDRPGADGYTF,TGTGCCAGCAGCTTAGATCGGCCAGGGGCAGATGGCTACACCTTC
14,TRBJ2-3,.,.,TRBV3-1/TRBV3-2,CASSQEEGTDTQYF,TGTGCCAGCAGCCAAGAAGAGGGAACAGATACGCAGTATTTT
15,TRBJ2-1,TRBD1,.,TRBV7-9,CASSGQESSYNEQFF,TGTGCCAGCAGCGGACAGGAGAGCTCCTACAATGAGCAGTTCTTC
16,TRBJ1-4,TRBD1,.,TRBV9,CASSTTGQEPNEKLFF,TGTGCCAGCAGCACGACCGGACAGGAGCCTAATGAAAAACTGTTTTTT
15,TRBJ2-7,TRBD2,.,TRBV5-1,CASSSVQTSAYEQYF,TGCGCCAGCAGCTCGGTCCAGACTAGCGCCTACGAGCAGTACTTC
12,TRBJ2-1,.,.,TRBV5-1,CASSSGSNEQFF,TGCGCCAGCAGCTCGGGATCCAATGAGCAGTTCTTC
17,TRBJ1-3,.,once,TRBV6-1,CASSDVYPGFSGNTIYF,TGTGCCAGCAGTGACGTTTATCCCGGGTTCTCTGGAAACACCATATATTTT
15,TRBJ2-7,TRBD2,few,TRBV18,CASSPGTSGAYEQYF,TGTGCCAGCTCACCTGGGACTAGCGGGGCCTACGAGCAGTACTTC
15,TRBJ2-7,TRBD1,.,TRBV6-5,CASSYSPTGAYEQYF,TGTGCCAGCAGTTACTCGCCGACAGGGGCCTACGAGCAGTACTTC
14,TRBJ1-3,TRBD1,.,TRBV10-3,CAISDRGPGNTIYF,TGTGCCATCAGTGACAGGGGGCCTGGAAACACCATATATTTT
15,TRBJ2-1,TRBD1,.,TRBV7-8,CASSFRQGRINEQFF,TGTGCCAGCAGCTTTCGACAGGGGAGAATCAATGAGCAGTTCTTC
19,TRBJ2-2,TRBD2,.,TRBV9,CASSVEGGGVPANTGELFF,TGTGCCAGCAGCGTAGAGGGTGGGGGGGTCCCCGCGAACACCGGGGAGCTGTTTTTT
15,TRBJ2-3,.,.,TRBV6-1,CASSERGLEFDTQYF,TGTGCCAGCAGTGAACGGGGTCTCGAATTTGATACGCAGTATTTT
14,TRBJ2-2,TRBD1,.,TRBV6-5,CASTKDRVTGELFF,TGTGCCAGCACCAAGGACAGGGTGACCGGGGAGCTGTTTTTT
17,TRBJ2-5,TRBD2,.,TRBV20-1,CSASSWTSGGIIETQYF,TGCAGTGCTAGTTCGTGGACTAGCGGGGGGATAATTGAGACCCAGTACTTC
13,TRBJ2-5,.,.,TRBV6-1,CASSEVIKETQYF,TGTGCCAGCAGTGAAGTTATTAAAGAGACCCAGTACTTC
14,TRBJ1-5,TRBD1,few,TRBV19,CASSMETGNQPQHF,TGTGCCAGTAGTATGGAGACAGGGAATCAGCCCCAGCATTTT
14,TRBJ1-1,TRBD1,once,TRBV6-6,CASSTGGRITEAFF,TGTGCCAGCAGCACAGGGGGTAGGATCACTGAAGCTTTCTTT
15,TRBJ2-5,.,.,TRBV9,CASSASDIAEETQYF,TGTGCCAGCAGCGCCTCGGACATTGCAGAAGAGACCCAGTACTTC
17,TRBJ2-7,TRBD2,once,TRBV15,CATSRDLASGFPYEQYF,TGTGCCACCAGCAGAGATTTGGCTAGCGGGTTTCCCTACGAGCAGTACTTC
14,TRBJ2-6,.,.,TRBV29-1,CSVYREGGANVLTF,TGCAGCGTTTACAGGGAGGGAGGGGCCAACGTCCTGACTTTC